This entry is about one T cell receptor (beta chain). Its cognate antigen is unknown. Terminally differentiated effector memory CD45RA+ cells were excluded by CCR7 positive selection of CD45RO-negative cells. The sample belongs to a study of shared clonotypes between healthy human individuals. This CDR3 has 15 amino acids. The V end lost 4 bases, the J end lost 1 base, and 13 bases lay between the germline ends. Looked up from germline, CDR1 is MNHEY and CDR2 is SVGAGI. Overall study findings and caveats: In this cohort, only blood was sampled, and tissue repertoires likely differ. Naive subsets, compared against memory subsets, generally had larger estimated richness values.

The assay was run at deep level. Libraries were prepared by immunoSEQ multiplex PCR; TCRdb keeps only in-frame clonotypes and omits some of them. Among about 2.1 million clones listed, 90% to 95% were seen once. The receptor was isolated from a man aged 18 to 35 in good health. Some clones in this sample may be carry-over from other donors' samples. The sequencing input was naive CD8+ T cells from PBMCs. The chain joins TRBV6-5 to TRBJ2-5; no clear D gene. The DNA for the CDR3 is TGTGCCAGCAGTTTCCAAGGACGGAGCCAAGAGACCCAGTACTTC. It translates to CASSFQGRSQETQYF.